A selection of T cell receptor beta chains follows, all from one sample in a study of T cell repertoires in MIS-A myocarditis. The repertoire was sequenced with immunoSEQ multiplex PCR; TCRdb's copy has only in-frame clones and lacks some. This sample has 15,000 or so clones; 70% to 85% occur once, and the top ten carry around 60%. Sequencing used left ventricle heart tissue obtained at autopsy. Receptor source: a man aged 18 to 30 with fulminant myocarditis from multisystem inflammatory syndrome in adults (MIS-A) after COVID-19. CDR3s include the opening cysteine and the closing phenylalanine or tryptophan. Fields, in order: J gene, CDR3 length, D gene, V gene, clone size, CDR3 DNA, CDR3 protein. A D gene is named only where the DNA matches it firmly. For some rows the clone size is stated as once, few or many, or as a class when expanded; others skip it.

J: TRBJ2-2; length: 15; D: TRBD2; V: TRBV5-1; size: NA; DNA: TGCGCCAGCAGCTGGTCCGGGACTACTACCGGGGAGCTGTTTTTT; CDR3: CASSWSGTTTGELFF
J: TRBJ1-4; length: 13; D: NA; V: TRBV30; size: once; DNA: TGTGCCTGGAGTGTAATGCGGTTCGAAAAACTGTTTTTT; CDR3: CAWSVMRFEKLFF
J: TRBJ1-2; length: 15; D: NA; V: TRBV9; size: once; DNA: TGTGCCAGCAGTAGAAAGGTGAACACAGCCGATGGCTACACCTTC; CDR3: CASSRKVNTADGYTF
J: TRBJ2-5; length: 16; D: TRBD2; V: TRBV7-2; size: NA; DNA: TGTGCCAGCAGCCTAGGGACTAGCCCGTACCAAGAGACCCAGTACTTC; CDR3: CASSLGTSPYQETQYF
J: TRBJ1-5; length: 11; D: NA; V: TRBV6-1; size: NA; DNA: TGTGCCAGCAGTGAATTTCAGCTCCAGCATTTT; CDR3: CASSEFQLQHF
J: TRBJ2-1; length: 15; D: NA; V: TRBV6-5; size: NA; DNA: TGTGCCAGCAGTTTGACTCGTCCTCCCTACAATGAGCAGTTCTTC; CDR3: CASSLTRPPYNEQFF
J: TRBJ1-2; length: 13; D: TRBD1; V: TRBV19; size: once; DNA: TGTGCCAGTAGTGGCGGACAGGGTTACGGCTACACCTTC; CDR3: CASSGGQGYGYTF
J: TRBJ2-7; length: 15; D: TRBD1; V: TRBV7-2; size: once; DNA: TGTGCCAGCAGCTTAGTGCCAGGGGGCATCTACGAGCAGTACTTC; CDR3: CASSLVPGGIYEQYF
J: TRBJ1-1; length: 14; D: TRBD1; V: TRBV3-1/TRBV3-2; size: NA; DNA: TGTGCCAGCAGCCGACAGGGGGATCACACTGAAGCTTTCTTT; CDR3: CASSRQGDHTEAFF
J: TRBJ2-1; length: 13; D: NA; V: TRBV5-5; size: NA; DNA: TGTGCCAGCAGCTTTACGGATTACAATGAGCAGTTCTTC; CDR3: CASSFTDYNEQFF
J: TRBJ2-2; length: 14; D: NA; V: TRBV6-5; size: NA; DNA: TGTGCCAGCAGCGGGGGATGGAACACCGGGGAGCTGTTTTTT; CDR3: CASSGGWNTGELFF
J: TRBJ2-7; length: 14; D: NA; V: TRBV6-5; size: NA; DNA: TGTGCCAGCAGGGTCCCTAGCGCGCCCTACGAGCAGTACTTC; CDR3: CASRVPSAPYEQYF
J: TRBJ2-3; length: 14; D: NA; V: TRBV28; size: NA; DNA: TGTGCCAGCAGTTTATTGTCCTCCACAGATACGCAGTATTTT; CDR3: CASSLLSSTDTQYF
J: TRBJ1-1; length: 15; D: NA; V: TRBV15; size: few; DNA: TGTGCCACCAGCTTTGGAGGACCCAGGAACACTGAAGCTTTCTTT; CDR3: CATSFGGPRNTEAFF
J: TRBJ2-1; length: 14; D: TRBD2; V: TRBV5-1; size: NA; DNA: TGCGCCAGCAGCTTGGTGGCTAGCGGGAATGAGCAGTTCTTC; CDR3: CASSLVASGNEQFF
J: TRBJ1-4; length: 16; D: NA; V: TRBV2; size: NA; DNA: TGTGCCAGCGTGCTCTCCCCAGCGGCAACTAATGAAAAACTGTTTTTT; CDR3: CASVLSPAATNEKLFF
J: TRBJ1-5; length: 16; D: NA; V: TRBV15; size: few; DNA: TGTGCCACCAGCAGAGAAGGGGGTGACAGCAATCAGCCCCAGCATTTT; CDR3: CATSREGGDSNQPQHF
J: TRBJ1-1; length: 13; D: NA; V: TRBV28; size: NA; DNA: TGTGCCAGCAGTGTATGGGTGGGCACTGAAGCTTTCTTT; CDR3: CASSVWVGTEAFF
J: TRBJ2-5; length: 15; D: NA; V: TRBV4-1; size: NA; DNA: TGCGCCAGCAGCCGGGTCCGACAGACTCAAGAGACCCAGTACTTC; CDR3: CASSRVRQTQETQYF
J: TRBJ1-1; length: 11; D: NA; V: TRBV4-2; size: NA; DNA: TGTGCCAGCAGCCAAGACAGTGAAGCTTTCTTT; CDR3: CASSQDSEAFF
J: TRBJ1-1; length: 10; D: NA; V: TRBV6-5; size: few; DNA: TGTGCCAGCATCTCGAGTGAAGCTTTCTTT; CDR3: CASISSEAFF
J: TRBJ1-4; length: 14; D: TRBD1; V: TRBV29-1; size: NA; DNA: TGCAGCGTCGGGAACGACAGGGGGCGAGAAAAACTGTTTTTT; CDR3: CSVGNDRGREKLFF
J: TRBJ2-7; length: 12; D: TRBD1; V: TRBV10-2; size: NA; DNA: TGCGCCAGCGGACAGGGGAGGTACGAGCAGTACTTC; CDR3: CASGQGRYEQYF
J: TRBJ1-1; length: 13; D: NA; V: TRBV5-1; size: NA; DNA: TGCGCCAGCAGCTTCGGACAAGGGACTGAAGCTTTCTTT; CDR3: CASSFGQGTEAFF
J: TRBJ1-2; length: 13; D: NA; V: TRBV2; size: NA; DNA: TGTGCCAGCCGCGATGGGAGCGAACGGGGCTACACCTTC; CDR3: CASRDGSERGYTF
J: TRBJ2-2; length: 16; D: TRBD2; V: TRBV5-1; size: NA; DNA: TGCGCCAGCAGCTCCCCCGACGGACTAGCGAGGAGGGAGCTGTTTTTT; CDR3: CASSSPDGLARRELFF
J: TRBJ1-1; length: 13; D: TRBD1; V: TRBV29-1; size: NA; DNA: TGCAGCGTTGATGGGACAGGGGTCACTGAAGCTTTCTTT; CDR3: CSVDGTGVTEAFF
J: TRBJ1-5; length: 16; D: TRBD1; V: TRBV5-8; size: NA; DNA: TGTGCCAGCAGCGCGACAGGGATCTATAGCAATCAGCCCCAGCATTTT; CDR3: CASSATGIYSNQPQHF
J: TRBJ1-1; length: 14; D: TRBD1; V: TRBV19; size: once; DNA: TGTGCCAGTAGTACGGGACAGGGGGTAACTGAAGCTTTCTTT; CDR3: CASSTGQGVTEAFF
J: TRBJ2-7; length: 10; D: NA; V: TRBV6-5; size: NA; DNA: TGTGCCACCCCCGGCAACGAGCAGTACTTC; CDR3: CATPGNEQYF
J: TRBJ2-7; length: 15; D: NA; V: TRBV28; size: NA; DNA: TGTGCCAGCAGTTTATTGGCAGGAGAACAGGGCGAGCAGTACTTC; CDR3: CASSLLAGEQGEQYF
J: TRBJ2-7; length: 15; D: TRBD2; V: TRBV7-2; size: NA; DNA: TGTGCCAGCAGCTCCGCTAGCGGGGATAGGTACGAGCAGTACTTC; CDR3: CASSSASGDRYEQYF
J: TRBJ2-1; length: 14; D: NA; V: TRBV27; size: NA; DNA: TGTGCCAGCAGTTTGTTCCCCAGAGCCAATGAGCAGTTCTTC; CDR3: CASSLFPRANEQFF
J: TRBJ2-1; length: 15; D: TRBD2; V: TRBV7-2; size: NA; DNA: TGTGCCAGCAGTCAGACTAGCGGGGGGGACCTTGAGCAGTTCTTC; CDR3: CASSQTSGGDLEQFF